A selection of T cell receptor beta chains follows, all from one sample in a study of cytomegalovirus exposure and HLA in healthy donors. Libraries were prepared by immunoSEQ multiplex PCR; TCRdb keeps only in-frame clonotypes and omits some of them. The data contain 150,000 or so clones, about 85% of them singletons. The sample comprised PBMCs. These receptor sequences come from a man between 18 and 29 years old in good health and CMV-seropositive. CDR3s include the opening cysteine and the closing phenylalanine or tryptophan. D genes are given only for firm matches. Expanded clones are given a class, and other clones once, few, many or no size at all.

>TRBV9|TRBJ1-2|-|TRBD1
CASSEWGGGQGAGYGYTF
TGTGCCAGCAGCGAGTGGGGAGGGGGACAGGGGGCGGGCTATGGCTACACCTTC
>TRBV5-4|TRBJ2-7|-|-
CASSLPGRQGGNEQYF
TGTGCCAGCAGCTTACCCGGGAGACAGGGTGGAAACGAGCAGTACTTC
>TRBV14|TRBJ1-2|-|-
CASSHPKRSDYGYTF
TGTGCCAGCAGCCACCCGAAGAGGTCAGACTATGGCTACACCTTC
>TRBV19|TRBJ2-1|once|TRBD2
CASSWNSGGYNEQFF
TGTGCCAGTAGTTGGAATAGCGGGGGGTACAATGAGCAGTTCTTC
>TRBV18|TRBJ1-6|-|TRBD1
CASSRDRVNSPLHF
TGTGCCAGCTCGCGGGACAGGGTTAATTCACCCCTCCACTTT
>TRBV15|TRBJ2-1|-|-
CATSRDRGGLYNEQFF
TGTGCCACCAGCAGAGATCGGGGCGGACTATACAATGAGCAGTTCTTC
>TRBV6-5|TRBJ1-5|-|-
CASSKPGQPQHF
TGTGCCAGCAGTAAGCCAGGGCAGCCCCAGCATTTT
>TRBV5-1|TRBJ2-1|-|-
CASTLTGTQNEQFF
TGCGCCAGCACATTGACCGGGACTCAAAATGAGCAGTTCTTC
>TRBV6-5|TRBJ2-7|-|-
CASSLGSSYEQYF
TGTGCCAGCAGTTTGGGCAGTTCCTACGAGCAGTACTTC
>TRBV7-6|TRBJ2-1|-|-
CASSLELTGYEQFF
TGTGCCAGCAGCTTAGAGTTGACCGGGTATGAGCAGTTCTTC
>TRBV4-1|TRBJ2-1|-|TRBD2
CASSQATSGGYNEQFF
TGCGCCAGCAGCCAGGCGACTAGCGGGGGCTACAATGAGCAGTTCTTC
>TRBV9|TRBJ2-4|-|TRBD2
CASSERTSGGLNSQYF
TGTGCCAGCAGCGAGAGGACTAGCGGGGGGTTAAACAGTCAGTACTTC
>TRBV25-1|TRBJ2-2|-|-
CASSREYTGELFF
TGTGCCAGCAGTAGGGAGTACACCGGGGAGCTGTTTTTT
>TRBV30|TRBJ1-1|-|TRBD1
CAWTRQGVLMNTEAFF
TGTGCCTGGACGAGACAGGGGGTCTTAATGAACACTGAAGCTTTCTTT
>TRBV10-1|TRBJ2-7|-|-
CASSEAGEPYEQYF
TGCGCCAGCAGTGAGGCAGGGGAACCTTACGAGCAGTACTTC
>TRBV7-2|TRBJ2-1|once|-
CASSLEQGIHEQFF
TGTGCCAGCAGCTTAGAACAGGGAATTCATGAGCAGTTCTTC
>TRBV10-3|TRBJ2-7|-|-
CAISDGGSYEQYF
TGTGCCATCAGTGACGGCGGCTCCTACGAGCAGTACTTC
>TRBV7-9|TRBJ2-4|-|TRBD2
CASAPGAGGATNIQYF
TGTGCCAGCGCCCCCGGCGCGGGGGGCGCAACAAACATTCAGTACTTC
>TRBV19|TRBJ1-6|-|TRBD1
CASSVGQGVSPLHF
TGTGCCAGTAGTGTCGGACAGGGCGTCTCACCCCTCCACTTT
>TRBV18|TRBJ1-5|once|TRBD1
CASSPVTGNQPQHF
TGTGCCAGCTCACCAGTGACAGGGAATCAGCCCCAGCATTTT
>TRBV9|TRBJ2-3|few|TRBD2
CASSALAGSTDTQYF
TGTGCCAGCAGCGCCCTAGCGGGGAGCACAGATACGCAGTATTTT
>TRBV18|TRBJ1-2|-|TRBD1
CASSKMKDMGQAYGYTF
TGTGCCAGCTCGAAGATGAAAGATATGGGACAGGCCTATGGCTACACCTTC
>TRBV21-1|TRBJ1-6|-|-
CASSKARDRLCASPLHF
TGTGCCAGCAGCAAAGCCCGGGACAGACTCTGCGCTTCACCCCTCCACTTT
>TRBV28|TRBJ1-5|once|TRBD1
CASRGDRDNQPQHF
TGTGCCAGCAGGGGGGACAGGGACAATCAGCCCCAGCATTTT
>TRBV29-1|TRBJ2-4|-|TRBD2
CSVHTSGEYIQYF
TGCAGCGTGCATACTAGCGGGGAGTACATTCAGTACTTC
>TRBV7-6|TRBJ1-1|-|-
CASSLEVSVRGTEAFF
TGTGCCAGCAGCTTAGAAGTCTCCGTCAGGGGCACTGAAGCTTTCTTT
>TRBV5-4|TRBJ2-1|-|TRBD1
CASSGDSNNEQFF
TGTGCCAGCAGCGGGGACAGCAACAATGAGCAGTTCTTC
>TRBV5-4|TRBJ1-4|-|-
CASSLGSTGNEKLFF
TGTGCCAGCAGCTTGGGGTCGACGGGTAATGAAAAACTGTTTTTT
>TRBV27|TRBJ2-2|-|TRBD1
CASSFGTGAGELFF
TGTGCCAGCAGTTTTGGGACAGGGGCCGGGGAGCTGTTTTTT
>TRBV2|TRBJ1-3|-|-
CASREQGSGNTIYF
TGTGCCAGCAGGGAACAGGGTTCTGGAAACACCATATATTTT
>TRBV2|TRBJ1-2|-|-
CASDPMTAGLNYGYTF
TGTGCCAGTGACCCAATGACAGCGGGACTTAACTATGGCTACACCTTC
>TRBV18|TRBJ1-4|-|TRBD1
CASSPGQLGEKLFF
TGTGCCAGCTCACCGGGACAGCTGGGGGAAAAACTGTTTTTT
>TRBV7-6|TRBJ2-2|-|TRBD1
CASSPGQGPPGELFF
TGTGCCAGCAGCCCGGGACAGGGGCCCCCCGGGGAGCTGTTTTTT
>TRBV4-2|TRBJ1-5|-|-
CASSQGSSPGNQPQHF
TGTGCCAGCAGCCAAGGGAGTAGCCCTGGGAATCAGCCCCAGCATTTT
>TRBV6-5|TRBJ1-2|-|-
CASRAPGANYGYTF
TGTGCCAGTAGGGCCCCGGGAGCTAACTATGGCTACACCTTC
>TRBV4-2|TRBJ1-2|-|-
CASSQDLEGVSYGYTF
TGTGCCAGCAGCCAAGATCTAGAGGGGGTGTCCTATGGCTACACCTTC
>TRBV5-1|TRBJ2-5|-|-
CASSHRGEQGYQETQYF
TGCGCCAGCAGCCACCGTGGGGAACAGGGCTACCAAGAGACCCAGTACTTC
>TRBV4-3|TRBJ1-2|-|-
CASSQERGGGYGYTF
TGCGCCAGCAGCCAAGAGAGGGGGGGAGGGTATGGCTACACCTTC
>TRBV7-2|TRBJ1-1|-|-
CASSLEYLGTEAFF
TGTGCCAGCAGCTTAGAATATCTCGGCACTGAAGCTTTCTTT
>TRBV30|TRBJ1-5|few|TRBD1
CAWAKTGGIGQPQHF
TGTGCCTGGGCTAAAACAGGGGGCATTGGTCAGCCCCAGCATTTT
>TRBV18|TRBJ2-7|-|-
CASSPGGALSYEQYF
TGTGCCAGCTCACCAGGGGGGGCACTTAGCTACGAGCAGTACTTC
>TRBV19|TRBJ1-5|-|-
CASSIAGQSGQPQHF
TGTGCCAGTAGTATAGCGGGACAATCGGGTCAGCCCCAGCATTTT
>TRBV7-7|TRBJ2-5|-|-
CASSPLSGGQETQYF
TGTGCTAGCAGCCCTTTATCCGGGGGCCAAGAGACCCAGTACTTC
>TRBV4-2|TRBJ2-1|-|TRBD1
CASSQEGQGSYNEQFF
TGTGCCAGCAGCCAAGAGGGACAGGGTTCCTACAATGAGCAGTTCTTC
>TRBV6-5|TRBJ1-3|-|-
CASSWTRGNTIYF
TGTGCCAGCAGTTGGACTAGGGGAAACACCATATATTTT
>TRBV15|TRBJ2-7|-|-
CATSRMTGEQYF
TGTGCCACCAGCCGCATGACAGGCGAGCAGTACTTC
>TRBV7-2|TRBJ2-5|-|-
CASSQPGEAQYF
TGTGCCAGCAGTCAACCGGGGGAAGCCCAGTACTTC
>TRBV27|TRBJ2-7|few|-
CASSLRNRPEVYF
TGTGCCAGCAGTTTACGGAATAGGCCGGAGGTGTACTTC
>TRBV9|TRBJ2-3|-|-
CASSVAPGGTDTQYF
TGTGCCAGCAGCGTAGCGCCAGGGGGCACAGATACGCAGTATTTT
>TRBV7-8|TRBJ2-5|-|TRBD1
CASSTTTGEQETQYF
TGTGCCAGCAGCACGACTACAGGGGAACAAGAGACCCAGTACTTC
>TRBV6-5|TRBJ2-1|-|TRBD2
CASSSTSGGLYNEQFF
TGTGCCAGCAGTTCCACTAGCGGGGGCCTCTACAATGAGCAGTTCTTC
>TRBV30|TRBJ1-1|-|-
CAWSRGTDTEAFF
TGTGCCTGGAGTCGGGGTACGGACACTGAAGCTTTCTTT
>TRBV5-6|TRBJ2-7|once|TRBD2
CASSLRLIGTSGGTYEQYF
TGTGCCAGCAGCTTGAGATTGATCGGGACTAGCGGGGGGACCTACGAGCAGTACTTC
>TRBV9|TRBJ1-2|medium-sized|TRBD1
CASSPFAGTGAGDGYTF
TGTGCCAGCAGCCCTTTTGCCGGGACAGGGGCAGGTGATGGCTACACCTTC
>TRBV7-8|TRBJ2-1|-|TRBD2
CASSRGGAEDNEQFF
TGTGCCAGCAGCCGCGGGGGGGCGGAGGACAATGAGCAGTTCTTC